These T cell receptor beta chains were read from a single sample in a study of cytomegalovirus exposure and HLA in healthy donors. Sequencing was performed with immunoSEQ multiplex PCR; in TCRdb, only in-frame clones are kept and a portion is missing. The sample consists of 200,000 to 300,000 clones, 70% to 90% of them appearing once. The sample comprised PBMCs. These receptors all come from a woman aged 25 to 45 in good health and CMV-seropositive. Each CDR3 is given with its conserved first and last residue. D genes are given only for firm matches. The listing skips clone size in some rows; elsewhere it reads once, few, many or a size class.

clone_size: once; d_call: .; j_call: TRBJ2-5; v_call: TRBV5-1; cdr3_aa: CASSLGSAETQYF; cdr3_nt: TGCGCCAGCAGCTTGGGGAGTGCCGAGACCCAGTACTTC
clone_size: .; d_call: .; j_call: TRBJ1-2; v_call: TRBV9; cdr3_aa: CASSVDPKPDYGYTF; cdr3_nt: TGTGCCAGCAGCGTAGACCCTAAACCGGACTATGGCTACACCTTC
clone_size: .; d_call: .; j_call: TRBJ1-1; v_call: TRBV5-1; cdr3_aa: CASSLGASNTEAFF; cdr3_nt: TGCGCCAGCAGCTTGGGGGCCAGCAACACTGAAGCTTTCTTT
clone_size: .; d_call: TRBD1; j_call: TRBJ2-5; v_call: TRBV5-1; cdr3_aa: CASSLGTGKGETQYF; cdr3_nt: TGCGCCAGCAGCTTGGGGACAGGGAAAGGAGAGACCCAGTACTTC
clone_size: .; d_call: TRBD1; j_call: TRBJ2-3; v_call: TRBV5-1; cdr3_aa: CASSQTGGLTDTQYF; cdr3_nt: TGCGCCAGCAGCCAGACAGGGGGCCTGACAGATACGCAGTATTTT
clone_size: .; d_call: .; j_call: TRBJ2-5; v_call: TRBV5-1; cdr3_aa: CASSWNRASGQETQYF; cdr3_nt: TGCGCCAGCAGCTGGAACAGGGCCTCGGGTCAAGAGACCCAGTACTTC
clone_size: .; d_call: TRBD1; j_call: TRBJ2-7; v_call: TRBV30; cdr3_aa: CAWSVLPGGSYEQYF; cdr3_nt: TGTGCCTGGAGTGTACTCCCAGGGGGCTCCTACGAGCAGTACTTC
clone_size: .; d_call: .; j_call: TRBJ2-1; v_call: TRBV5-1; cdr3_aa: CASSLIPRGNEQFF; cdr3_nt: TGCGCCAGCAGCTTGATACCGAGAGGAAATGAGCAGTTCTTC
clone_size: .; d_call: .; j_call: TRBJ2-5; v_call: TRBV7-3; cdr3_aa: CASSSFPGDQETQYF; cdr3_nt: TGTGCCAGCAGCTCTTTCCCGGGGGACCAAGAGACCCAGTACTTC
clone_size: .; d_call: TRBD2; j_call: TRBJ2-6; v_call: TRBV30; cdr3_aa: CAWSGGLANSGANVLTF; cdr3_nt: TGTGCCTGGAGTGGGGGACTAGCCAATTCTGGGGCCAACGTCCTGACTTTC
clone_size: once; d_call: TRBD1; j_call: TRBJ1-2; v_call: TRBV30; cdr3_aa: CAWSLDRDYGYTF; cdr3_nt: TGTGCCTGGAGCCTCGACAGGGATTATGGCTACACCTTC
clone_size: .; d_call: .; j_call: TRBJ1-4; v_call: TRBV4-1; cdr3_aa: CASSQYTGPTNEKLFF; cdr3_nt: TGCGCCAGCAGCCAATATACAGGGCCCACTAATGAAAAACTGTTTTTT
clone_size: .; d_call: .; j_call: TRBJ1-2; v_call: TRBV27; cdr3_aa: CASSLGQSYGYTF; cdr3_nt: TGTGCCAGCAGTTTAGGACAGAGTTATGGCTACACCTTC
clone_size: .; d_call: TRBD2; j_call: TRBJ2-3; v_call: TRBV19; cdr3_aa: CASSMGTSGDGDTQYF; cdr3_nt: TGTGCCAGTAGTATGGGGACTAGCGGGGATGGGGATACGCAGTATTTT
clone_size: .; d_call: .; j_call: TRBJ2-1; v_call: TRBV2; cdr3_aa: CASSVDSGGGDEQFF; cdr3_nt: TGTGCCAGCAGTGTTGATAGCGGAGGAGGGGATGAGCAGTTCTTC
clone_size: .; d_call: TRBD2; j_call: TRBJ2-5; v_call: TRBV10-3; cdr3_aa: CAISPTSGVETQYF; cdr3_nt: TGTGCCATCAGTCCGACTAGCGGGGTAGAGACCCAGTACTTC
clone_size: .; d_call: .; j_call: TRBJ1-1; v_call: TRBV9; cdr3_aa: CASSGEQGLGTEAFF; cdr3_nt: TGTGCCAGCAGCGGAGAACAGGGCCTGGGCACTGAAGCTTTCTTT
clone_size: .; d_call: .; j_call: TRBJ2-2; v_call: TRBV5-1; cdr3_aa: CAGSPTANTGELFF; cdr3_nt: TGCGCCGGCAGTCCAACAGCTAACACCGGGGAGCTGTTTTTT
clone_size: once; d_call: .; j_call: TRBJ2-7; v_call: TRBV6-6; cdr3_aa: CASSPLSRQPYEQYF; cdr3_nt: TGTGCCAGCAGTCCCCTTTCTCGACAGCCATACGAGCAGTACTTC
clone_size: once; d_call: .; j_call: TRBJ1-4; v_call: TRBV5-1; cdr3_aa: CASSLRGGANEKLFF; cdr3_nt: TGCGCCAGCAGCTTGAGGGGTGGTGCTAATGAAAAACTGTTTTTT
clone_size: .; d_call: TRBD2; j_call: TRBJ2-1; v_call: TRBV5-1; cdr3_aa: CASSSGLAGYNEQFF; cdr3_nt: TGCGCCAGCAGCTCTGGACTAGCGGGGTACAATGAGCAGTTCTTC
clone_size: .; d_call: .; j_call: TRBJ1-2; v_call: TRBV5-8; cdr3_aa: CASSLYGDYGYTF; cdr3_nt: TGTGCCAGCAGCTTGTACGGGGACTATGGCTACACCTTC
clone_size: .; d_call: .; j_call: TRBJ1-2; v_call: TRBV14; cdr3_aa: CASSQEQGRANYGYTF; cdr3_nt: TGTGCCAGCAGCCAAGAACAGGGAAGAGCTAACTATGGCTACACCTTC
clone_size: .; d_call: .; j_call: TRBJ1-5; v_call: TRBV15; cdr3_aa: CATSRVIENQPQHF; cdr3_nt: TGTGCCACCAGCAGAGTGATTGAGAATCAGCCCCAGCATTTT
clone_size: .; d_call: .; j_call: TRBJ1-1; v_call: TRBV6-5; cdr3_aa: CASSYSEFGAEAFF; cdr3_nt: TGTGCCAGCAGTTACTCGGAATTTGGGGCAGAAGCTTTCTTT
clone_size: .; d_call: TRBD2; j_call: TRBJ2-5; v_call: TRBV5-4; cdr3_aa: CASSSLPVSGRAETQYF; cdr3_nt: TGTGCCAGCAGCTCCCTGCCGGTCAGCGGGAGAGCGGAGACCCAGTACTTC
clone_size: .; d_call: TRBD2; j_call: TRBJ2-1; v_call: TRBV6-6; cdr3_aa: CASRTGTSVNNEQFF; cdr3_nt: TGTGCCAGCAGGACCGGGACTAGCGTTAACAATGAGCAGTTCTTC
clone_size: .; d_call: TRBD1; j_call: TRBJ2-2; v_call: TRBV29-1; cdr3_aa: CSVVTGTGTGELFF; cdr3_nt: TGCAGCGTCGTTACCGGGACAGGGACCGGGGAGCTGTTTTTT
clone_size: .; d_call: .; j_call: TRBJ1-1; v_call: TRBV4-1; cdr3_aa: CASSLYRNTEAFF; cdr3_nt: TGCGCCAGCAGCCTTTACAGAAACACTGAAGCTTTCTTT
clone_size: .; d_call: .; j_call: TRBJ2-3; v_call: TRBV6-5; cdr3_aa: CASTPPTGSTDTQYF; cdr3_nt: TGTGCCAGCACCCCCCCGACGGGAAGCACAGATACGCAGTATTTT
clone_size: .; d_call: TRBD2; j_call: TRBJ2-1; v_call: TRBV28; cdr3_aa: CASSPPLAGGYNEQFF; cdr3_nt: TGTGCCAGCAGCCCTCCCCTAGCGGGAGGCTACAATGAGCAGTTCTTC
clone_size: .; d_call: .; j_call: TRBJ1-2; v_call: TRBV5-1; cdr3_aa: CASSPRTDTNYGYTF; cdr3_nt: TGCGCCAGCAGCCCCCGGACAGATACTAACTATGGCTACACCTTC
clone_size: .; d_call: .; j_call: TRBJ2-3; v_call: TRBV6-1; cdr3_aa: CASSPRIDTQYF; cdr3_nt: TGTGCCAGCAGTCCTAGGATCGATACGCAGTATTTT
clone_size: .; d_call: TRBD2; j_call: TRBJ2-7; v_call: TRBV9; cdr3_aa: CASSAGTSYYEQYF; cdr3_nt: TGTGCCAGCAGCGCCGGGACTAGCTACTACGAGCAGTACTTC
clone_size: .; d_call: TRBD2; j_call: TRBJ2-7; v_call: TRBV7-9; cdr3_aa: CASSVFAGLAGNEQYF; cdr3_nt: TGTGCCAGCAGTGTATTTGCGGGACTAGCGGGGAACGAGCAGTACTTC
clone_size: .; d_call: .; j_call: TRBJ2-2; v_call: TRBV7-9; cdr3_aa: CASSFGTVNTGELFF; cdr3_nt: TGTGCCAGCAGCTTCGGGACTGTGAACACCGGGGAGCTGTTTTTT
clone_size: .; d_call: TRBD2; j_call: TRBJ2-6; v_call: TRBV10-1; cdr3_aa: CASSKTSGSVGANVLTF; cdr3_nt: TGCGCCAGCAGTAAGACTAGCGGGAGTGTTGGGGCCAACGTCCTGACTTTC
clone_size: .; d_call: .; j_call: TRBJ2-7; v_call: TRBV11-1; cdr3_aa: CASTLSDEQYF; cdr3_nt: TGTGCCAGCACCCTTTCCGACGAGCAGTACTTC
clone_size: once; d_call: TRBD2; j_call: TRBJ2-1; v_call: TRBV13; cdr3_aa: CASSSGLVNEQFF; cdr3_nt: TGTGCCAGCAGCTCGGGACTAGTAAATGAGCAGTTCTTC
clone_size: .; d_call: .; j_call: TRBJ2-7; v_call: TRBV28; cdr3_aa: CASSLAGVSYEQYF; cdr3_nt: TGTGCCAGCAGTTTAGCAGGGGTCTCCTACGAGCAGTACTTC
clone_size: .; d_call: TRBD2; j_call: TRBJ2-6; v_call: TRBV5-1; cdr3_aa: CASSLENKLAGVNSGANVLTF; cdr3_nt: TGCGCCAGCAGCTTGGAAAACAAACTAGCGGGGGTGAACTCTGGGGCCAACGTCCTGACTTTC
clone_size: once; d_call: TRBD2; j_call: TRBJ2-3; v_call: TRBV27; cdr3_aa: CASSLLATSTDTQYF; cdr3_nt: TGTGCCAGCAGCTTACTAGCGACTAGCACAGATACGCAGTATTTT
clone_size: .; d_call: .; j_call: TRBJ2-3; v_call: TRBV7-3; cdr3_aa: CASSLELDTQYF; cdr3_nt: TGTGCCAGCAGCTTAGAGTTAGATACGCAGTATTTT
clone_size: .; d_call: TRBD2; j_call: TRBJ2-3; v_call: TRBV7-3; cdr3_aa: CASSPRRTSGGADTQYF; cdr3_nt: TGTGCCAGCAGCCCCCGCCGTACTTCGGGAGGGGCAGATACGCAGTATTTT
clone_size: medium-sized; d_call: TRBD1; j_call: TRBJ2-2; v_call: TRBV5-6; cdr3_aa: CASSLDGTGPRELFF; cdr3_nt: TGTGCCAGCAGCTTGGATGGGACAGGGCCCCGGGAGCTGTTTTTT
clone_size: .; d_call: TRBD1; j_call: TRBJ1-1; v_call: TRBV29-1; cdr3_aa: CSVQGTGAMNTEAFF; cdr3_nt: TGCAGCGTTCAGGGGACAGGGGCGATGAACACTGAAGCTTTCTTT
clone_size: .; d_call: TRBD1; j_call: TRBJ2-3; v_call: TRBV10-1; cdr3_aa: CASSESLGQGTDTQYF; cdr3_nt: TGCGCCAGCAGTGAGTCTCTGGGACAGGGGACAGATACGCAGTATTTT
clone_size: .; d_call: TRBD2; j_call: TRBJ2-1; v_call: TRBV28; cdr3_aa: CASSSPGLAQNEQFF; cdr3_nt: TGTGCCAGCAGTTCCCCGGGACTAGCCCAGAATGAGCAGTTCTTC
clone_size: few; d_call: .; j_call: TRBJ1-2; v_call: TRBV5-4; cdr3_aa: CASSPGTHYATGYTF; cdr3_nt: TGTGCCAGCAGCCCCGGGACTCACTACGCTACTGGCTACACCTTC
clone_size: few; d_call: .; j_call: TRBJ1-1; v_call: TRBV4-1; cdr3_aa: CASSQAGVVNTEAFF; cdr3_nt: TGCGCCAGCAGCCAAGCCGGGGTTGTCAACACTGAAGCTTTCTTT
clone_size: .; d_call: .; j_call: TRBJ2-2; v_call: TRBV27; cdr3_aa: CASNRGSGAANTGELFF; cdr3_nt: TGTGCCAGCAACCGAGGGTCAGGGGCGGCGAACACCGGGGAGCTGTTTTTT
clone_size: .; d_call: .; j_call: TRBJ2-1; v_call: TRBV15; cdr3_aa: CATGTSHYNEQFF; cdr3_nt: TGTGCCACCGGGACTTCACATTACAATGAGCAGTTCTTC
clone_size: .; d_call: .; j_call: TRBJ2-3; v_call: TRBV29-1; cdr3_aa: CSVDSSTDTQYF; cdr3_nt: TGCAGCGTTGATTCTAGCACAGATACGCAGTATTTT
clone_size: .; d_call: TRBD1; j_call: TRBJ1-2; v_call: TRBV10-2; cdr3_aa: CASSGTAGGWYGYTF; cdr3_nt: TGCGCCAGCAGTGGAACGGCAGGGGGCTGGTATGGCTACACCTTC
clone_size: .; d_call: TRBD2; j_call: TRBJ2-2; v_call: TRBV11-2; cdr3_aa: CASVPSGSRVVAGELFF; cdr3_nt: TGTGCCAGCGTCCCTAGCGGGAGTCGGGTAGTAGCCGGGGAGCTGTTTTTT
clone_size: .; d_call: TRBD1; j_call: TRBJ2-5; v_call: TRBV6-1; cdr3_aa: CASSGDRVRETQYF; cdr3_nt: TGTGCCAGCAGTGGGGACAGGGTGAGGGAGACCCAGTACTTC
clone_size: .; d_call: TRBD2; j_call: TRBJ2-3; v_call: TRBV28; cdr3_aa: CASSPSLAGSTDTQYF; cdr3_nt: TGTGCCAGCAGTCCGTCACTAGCGGGAAGCACAGATACGCAGTATTTT
clone_size: .; d_call: .; j_call: TRBJ2-1; v_call: TRBV6-5; cdr3_aa: CASSRNSRSYNEQFF; cdr3_nt: TGTGCCAGCAGCCGAAACAGCAGATCCTACAATGAGCAGTTCTTC
clone_size: once; d_call: .; j_call: TRBJ2-7; v_call: TRBV13; cdr3_aa: CASSPQGREQYF; cdr3_nt: TGTGCCAGCAGCCCCCAGGGGCGGGAGCAGTACTTC